Below, 26 T cell receptor beta chains from the same sample are listed, as sequenced in a study of OX40 agonist ivuxolimab in advanced cancers. Clones were sequenced by immunoSEQ multiplex PCR, and TCRdb holds only the in-frame ones, with some missing. The profile shows 20,000 to 30,000 clones, nearly 85% of them singletons. The sequenced sample was CD4+ or CD8+ T cells sorted from blood, obtained in a trial of the OX40 agonist ivuxolimab. These TCRs come from an adult with an advanced solid tumor such as melanoma, head and neck, liver or kidney cancer.

The V call is TRBV11-2, the J call TRBJ1-1, with D maybe TRBD1 (5 bases). CDR3 length: 13 amino acids. Trimming cost V 1 base and J 4 bases, with 7 bases left between them. Germline V gene data show CDR1 as SGHAT and CDR2 as FQNNGV. The chain's CDR3 is CASSLGGATEAFF. The DNA for the CDR3 is TGTGCCAGCAGCTTAGGTGGGGCCACTGAAGCTTTCTTT.

The CDR3 loop reads CASSIPQGAAFF. The CDR3 DNA reads as TGTGCCAGTAGTATCCCCCAGGGGGCAGCTTTCTTT. V gene TRBV19 combines with J gene TRBJ1-1; 8 bases align to TRBD1. Germline-derived CDR1 and CDR2 are LNHDA and SQIVND (reference sequence). Unmatched junction bases numbered 4, after V lost 3 bases and J lost 10 bases. The CDR3 totals 12 residues.

The gene calls are TRBV19 and TRBJ2-1; D is ambiguous. Trimming stripped 2 bases from V and 4 bases from J, with 12 bases between. The CDR3 is made up of 15 amino acids. Germline V CDR1 and CDR2: LNHDA, SQIVND (reference sequence). CDR3 residues: CASSILGSPYNEQFF. The CDR3 nucleotides read TGTGCCAGTAGTATATTAGGAAGCCCGTACAATGAGCAGTTCTTC.

The chain employs TRBV6-1 and TRBJ2-5; TRBD2 matches 10 bases. Germline CDR1 MNHNS, CDR2 SASEGT. CDR3 length equals 17 residues. J was trimmed by 2 bases and V by 1 base; bases with no gene match: 7. CDR3 sequence (DNA): TGTGCCAGCAGTGAAGAGTGGCTAGCGGGGGTTCAAGAGACCCAGTACTTC. As protein: CASSEEWLAGVQETQYF.

The chain joins TRBV11-2 to TRBJ2-2; tentative D call: TRBD1 (5 bases). CDR3 length: 14 amino acids. Trimming took 5 bases from V and 3 from J, leaving 10 bases between them. Germline V gene sequence: CDR1 SGHAT, CDR2 FQNNGV. CDR3 DNA: TGTGCCAGCAGCGCGACAGCTTACACCGGGGAGCTGTTTTTT. Protein sequence: CASSATAYTGELFF. Filled out from reference TRBV11-2 and TRBJ2-2, the complete variable domain reads EAGVAQSPRYKIIEKRQSVAFWCNPISGHATLYWYQQILGQGPKLLIQFQNNGVVDDSQLPKDRFSAERLKGVDSTLKIQPAKLEDSAVYLCASSATAYTGELFFGEGSRLTVL.

The V gene is TRBV27, the J gene TRBJ1-1; 9 bases are a match to TRBD1. The length of the CDR3 is 18 residues. After removal of 4 bases from V and 7 bases from J, the junction contained 19 bases not matched to a gene. Germline-derived CDR1 and CDR2 are MNHEY and SMNVEV (reference sequence). CDR3: CASSSVVPGQGRGDEAFF. The CDR3 DNA follows: TGTGCCAGCAGTTCTGTTGTCCCGGGACAGGGCCGGGGGGATGAAGCTTTCTTT.

This CDR3 is CASSLQGRTDTQYF. The CDR3 region has the DNA TGTGCCAGCAGCTTACAGGGTAGGACAGATACGCAGTATTTT. The chain uses TRBV9 and TRBJ2-3, with D tentatively TRBD1 (6 bases). Germline CDR1 is SGDLS and CDR2 is YYNGEE. CDR3 length: 14 residues. Trimming pared 4 bases from V and 3 bases from J, leaving 12 bases between.

This clone has more than one count but fewer than ten. This sequence joins TRBV5-4 and TRBJ1-2, with TRBD1 as a possible D gene (5 bases). Trimming took 0 bases from V and 5 from J, leaving 8 bases between them. The CDR3 consists of 13 residues. CDR1 and CDR2 from the germline V gene are SGHNT and YYREEE (reference sequence). CDR3: CASSLETAYGYTF. The CDR3 DNA reads as TGTGCCAGCAGCTTGGAGACAGCTTATGGCTACACCTTC.

The chain employs TRBV19 and TRBJ1-2; tentative D call: TRBD1 (5 bases). The V and J ends lost 5 bases and 8 bases respectively, with 21 bases between them. The germline gives CDR1 LNHDA, CDR2 SQIVND (reference sequence). This CDR3 has 15 residues. The CDR3 nucleotides are TGTGCCAGTAGTCTGATCGGGGGTTCAGTGAACGGCTACACCTTC. Residues: CASSLIGGSVNGYTF.

CDR3 in DNA: TGTGCCAGCAGCCTAGGGGCTAGAGGAAATCAGCCCCAGCATTTT. Its translation: CASSLGARGNQPQHF. The chain couples TRBV7-8 to TRBJ1-5; weak D call: TRBD1 (5 bases). The length of the CDR3 is 15 residues. Germline loops: CDR1 SGHVS, CDR2 FQNEAQ. V was shortened by 5 bases and J by 4 bases, with 15 bases between the two germline ends.

About this clone: This CDR3 is also generated by other DNA sequences in the sample. The J gene is TRBJ2-2, the V gene TRBV14; D may be TRBD1 (5 bases). The CDR3 has 13 amino acids. CDR1 is SGHDN and CDR2 is FVKESK in the germline V gene. Trimming shortened V by 4 bases and J by 5 bases, and 8 bases separated the two germline ends. CDR3 DNA: TGTGCCAGCAGCCTTCAGGGAACCGGGGAGCTGTTTTTT. This encodes CASSLQGTGELFF.

The rearrangement joins TRBV13 to TRBJ2-1; the match to TRBD2 covers 8 bases. The J segment lost 0 bases and the V segment lost 5 bases, leaving 3 bases of the junction unmatched. Germline loops: CDR1 PRHDT, CDR2 FYEKMQ (reference sequence). The CDR3 sequence is 15 residues long. The CDR3 loop reads CASSRRGGSYNEQFF. The CDR3 DNA is TGTGCCAGCAGCCGCCGGGGGGGCTCCTACAATGAGCAGTTCTTC.

The chain couples TRBV10-3 to TRBJ1-6; no definite D call. There are 15 residues in the CDR3. Trimming stripped 2 bases from V and 6 bases from J, with 11 bases between. Per the germline V gene, CDR1 is ENHRY and CDR2 is SYGVKD. The CDR3 DNA follows: TGTGCCATCAGTGAGGCAGCCCGACGTAATTCACCCCTCCACTTT. Translated, it gives CAISEAARRNSPLHF.

This clone was counted a single time. This chain joins TRBV7-6 and TRBJ2-1; no clear D gene. The CDR3 has 12 residues. Germline V lookup: CDR1 SGHVS, CDR2 FNYEAQ. The germline V and J ends were trimmed by 3 bases and 7 bases, with 7 bases remaining between them. The CDR3 region is CASSLNWNEQFF. In nucleotides, the CDR3 is TGTGCCAGCAGCTTGAACTGGAATGAGCAGTTCTTC.

The chain combines TRBV16 with TRBJ2-7; D possibly uses TRBD1 or TRBD2 (5 bases each). The germline CDR1 and CDR2 sequences are KGHSY and FQNENV. This CDR3 is built from 15 residues. The V and J ends lost 4 bases and 0 bases respectively, with 13 bases between them. The CDR3 region has the DNA TGTGCCAGCAGCCGAGGGGTGGAGCTCTCCTACGAGCAGTACTTC. Translating it yields CASSRGVELSYEQYF.

The V call is TRBV25-1, the J call TRBJ1-3; no firm D call. The CDR3 has 11 amino acids. The germline V gene encodes CDR1 MGHDK and CDR2 SYGVNS. The V end lost 6 bases, the J end lost 4 bases, and 4 bases lay between the germline ends. CDR3 nucleotide sequence: TGTGCCAGCAGGGACGGAAACACCATATATTTT. It is translated as CASRDGNTIYF.

The chain links TRBV9 to TRBJ2-3, with a possible D match to TRBD2 (5 bases). The CDR3 spans 15 residues. Trimming removed 0 bases at V and 2 bases at J, with 10 bases between. Germline-derived CDR1 and CDR2 are SGDLS and YYNGEE. CDR3 coding DNA: TGTGCCAGCAGCGTAGGGGCGGGCTCCACAGATACGCAGTATTTT. Translating it yields CASSVGAGSTDTQYF.

The chain is built from TRBV7-6 and TRBJ2-1; 16 bases agree with TRBD2. The V segment lost 5 bases and the J segment 4 bases; nucleotides outside the gene matches: 8. The CDR3 loop spans 18 amino acids. CDR1 and CDR2 (germline): SGHVS, FNYEAQ. The CDR3 DNA follows: TGTGCCAGCAGCACCGGGACTAGCGGGGGGGCGAAGTACAATGAGCAGTTCTTC. Its translation: CASSTGTSGGAKYNEQFF. The full variable domain, in which reference TRBV7-6 and TRBJ2-1 provide the parts outside the CDR3, is GAGVSQSPRYKVTKRGQDVALRCDPISGHVSLYWYRQALGQGPEFLTYFNYEAQQDKSGLPNDRFSAERPEGSISTLTIQRTEQRDSAMYRCASSTGTSGGAKYNEQFFGPGTRLTVL.

V usage is TRBV7-6 and J usage is TRBJ2-7, with D possibly matching TRBD1 (6 bases). Deletions cut 3 bases from V and 3 bases from J, with 9 bases between. The CDR3 covers 13 residues. In germline, CDR1 is SGHVS, CDR2 FNYEAQ. DNA of the CDR3: TGTGCCAGCAGCTTGGACAGATTCTACGAGCAGTACTTC. This translates into CASSLDRFYEQYF.

The chain recombines TRBV13 with TRBJ1-2, with TRBD1 as a possible D gene (5 bases). The CDR3 sequence is 13 residues long. CDR1 and CDR2 from the germline V gene are PRHDT and FYEKMQ (reference sequence). Trimming took 8 bases from V and 6 from J, leaving 16 bases between them. In nucleotides, the CDR3 is TGTGCCAGCTCGGGCGGCAGGGCGAATGGCTACACCTTC. This gives the protein CASSGGRANGYTF.

This CDR3 reads CASSQTDYRAEAFF. The CDR3 DNA sequence: TGTGCCAGCAGCCAAACGGACTATCGGGCTGAAGCTTTCTTT. This chain links TRBV5-4 with TRBJ1-1; the D is unclear. Per the germline V gene, CDR1 is SGHNT and CDR2 is YYREEE (reference sequence). The CDR3 consists of 14 residues. Trimming pared 4 bases from V and 6 bases from J, leaving 16 bases between.

Regarding this clone: The junction and the germline gene differ at one end; a read error may be behind it. The chain links TRBV7-9 to TRBJ1-2; no reliable D call. The CDR3 runs 13 residues. Germline CDR1 and CDR2: SEHNR and FQNEAQ (reference sequence). CDR3: CASILTESYGYTF. DNA for the CDR3: TGTGCCAGCATCTTAACGGAATCTTATGGCTACACCTTC.

V gene TRBV29-1 combines with J gene TRBJ2-1, with D perhaps matching TRBD2 (5 bases). In germline, CDR1 is SQVTM, CDR2 ANQGSEA. Trimming pared 5 bases from V and 4 bases from J, leaving 15 bases between. The CDR3 has 14 residues. For the CDR3, the DNA is TGCAGCGTTAGTTCTAGCCCTACTTACAATGAGCAGTTCTTC. Its translation: CSVSSSPTYNEQFF.

The rearrangement links TRBV28 to TRBJ2-5; TRBD1 agrees at 7 bases. This CDR3 has 18 residues. J lost 5 bases, V lost 8 bases, and 23 bases had no gene match. CDR1 is MDHEN, CDR2 SYDVKM, per germline. The CDR3 loop is CASATLPTTTGNVETQYF. For the CDR3, the DNA is TGTGCCAGCGCAACTCTACCAACTACGACAGGGAATGTCGAGACCCAGTACTTC.

By frequency in the sample, this clone is medium-sized. The chain couples TRBV6-6 to TRBJ1-6; D is ambiguous. Germline assignment: CDR1 MNHNY and CDR2 SVGAGI (reference sequence). This CDR3 is built from 15 residues. V lost 10 bases and J 1 base, leaving 14 bases between the germline ends. The DNA for the CDR3 is TGTGCCACAGATGGGAGCGGTTCCTATAATTCACCCCTCCACTTT. Translation gives CATDGSGSYNSPLHF.

The chain combines TRBV2 with TRBJ1-5, with TRBD1 matching 7 bases. CDR1 SNHLY and CDR2 FYNNEI come from the germline V gene. J gave up 6 bases and V 7 bases, and 9 bases lay outside the gene matches. There are 14 residues in the CDR3. Written as DNA, the CDR3 is TGTGCCAGCAATAACAGGGGTGTTAGTCAGCCCCAGCATTTT. It specifies CASNNRGVSQPQHF.